A few counts support the clone carrying this T cell receptor beta chain. Antigen specificity is unknown. Together with a sample-barcoded 5' primer, a J-beta primer mix was included in a second PCR lasting roughly 6 to 12 cycles. Each cDNA was tagged by a template-switch adaptor containing 12 random nucleotides. MiXCR, applied by TCRdb to the 5' RACE reads, yields one record per CDR3 protein. This table holds a few hundred thousand distinct CDR3 sequences, 45% to 60% found once. These data originate in a study of blood T cells in healthy people across ages. General observations from the study: As age increased, TCR beta diversity per million T cells fell in a roughly linear fashion.

The sample comprised blood. The TCR originated in a man aged 55-75 years in good health.

The CDR3 region has the DNA TGTGCCAGCAGCCGTCCCCTGACTAGCGGGGTTTACAATGAGCAGTACTTC. As protein: CASSRPLTSGVYNEQYF. The V gene is TRBV7-8, the J gene TRBJ2-1, with 11 positions matching TRBD2. TRBJ2-7 explains the end of the DNA better; the J call may be wrong. This CDR3 is 17 amino acids long. Per germline, CDR1 SGHVS and CDR2 FQNEAQ.